The 7 T cell receptor beta chains below all came from one sample that was sequenced in a study of cytomegalovirus exposure and HLA in healthy donors. Primers included in the PCR were 60 Vbeta and 13 Jbeta primers. Using immunoSEQ multiplex PCR, the repertoire was profiled, and TCRdb retains in-frame clones only, with some absent. The data hold fewer than 200,000 clones, with around 69% observed a single time. The sequenced material came from PBMCs. The source of these receptors is a woman aged 25 to 45 in good health and CMV-seronegative.

CDR3 residues: CSAPFGETQYF. The CDR3 DNA is TGCAGTGCCCCCTTCGGGGAGACCCAGTACTTC. The rearrangement links TRBV20-1 to TRBJ2-5; D gene ambiguous. This CDR3 comprises 11 residues. V dropped 6 bases and J dropped 5 bases, with 10 bases sitting between them. CDR1 is DFQATT and CDR2 is SNEGSKA in the germline V gene (reference sequence).

V and J are TRBV7-2 and TRBJ2-7, with D tentatively TRBD1 (6 bases). Germline V gives CDR1 SGHTA, CDR2 FQGNSA. The germline V and J ends were trimmed by 5 bases and 3 bases, with 17 bases remaining between them. The CDR3 has 15 amino acids. The CDR3 loop reads CASSLRDTNDYEQYF. The CDR3 bases are TGTGCCAGCAGCCTCCGGGACACAAACGACTACGAGCAGTACTTC. Full variable domain (rest looked up from reference TRBV7-2 and TRBJ2-7): GAGVSQSPSNKVTEKGKDVELRCDPISGHTALYWYRQSLGQGLEFLIYFQGNSAPDKSGLPSDRFSAERTGGSVSTLTIQRTQQEDSAVYLCASSLRDTNDYEQYFGPGTRLTVT.

The chain uses TRBV7-2 and TRBJ2-7, with 8 bases identical to TRBD1. Trimming cost V 4 bases and J 3 bases; bases outside gene matches: 14. The germline V gene encodes CDR1 SGHTA and CDR2 FQGNSA. The CDR3 runs to 17 residues. The CDR3 DNA reads TGTGCCAGCAGCTCCCCCGTGACGGGACAGGCTATCTACGAGCAGTACTTC. Protein product: CASSSPVTGQAIYEQYF. The full variable domain, its missing parts supplied by reference TRBV7-2 and TRBJ2-7, is GAGVSQSPSNKVTEKGKDVELRCDPISGHTALYWYRQSLGQGLEFLIYFQGNSAPDKSGLPSDRFSAERTGGSVSTLTIQRTQQEDSAVYLCASSSPVTGQAIYEQYFGPGTRLTVT.

This clone has a handful of counts. V and J are TRBV7-9 and TRBJ1-4; no clear D gene. Germline V gene sequence: CDR1 SEHNR, CDR2 FQNEAQ (reference sequence). CDR3 length: 16 residues. V was cut by 2 bases and J by 5 bases, with 15 bases left in between. CDR3 residues: CASSLYPDSGNEKLFF. CDR3 bases: TGTGCCAGCAGCTTATACCCGGATTCGGGAAATGAAAAACTGTTTTTT.

The J gene is TRBJ1-1, the V gene TRBV28, with D possibly matching TRBD1 (6 bases). Germline V gene lookup returns CDR1 MDHEN and CDR2 SYDVKM. V was pared by 5 bases and J by 11 bases, with 15 bases between. The CDR3 consists of 12 residues. CDR3 nucleotide sequence: TGTGCCAGCAGTACAGGGTCGGGGTGGGCTTTCTTT. It specifies CASSTGSGWAFF. Variable domain in full (rest from reference TRBV28 and TRBJ1-1): DVKVTQSSRYLVKRTGEKVFLECVQDMDHENMFWYRQDPGLGLRLIYFSYDVKMKEKGDIPEGYSVSREKKERFSLILESASTNQTSMYLCASSTGSGWAFFGQGTRLTVV.

The J gene is TRBJ2-7, the V gene TRBV7-2; tentative D call: TRBD1 (5 bases). CDR1 is SGHTA, CDR2 FQGNSA, per germline. This CDR3 is 15 amino acids long. The V gene lost 6 bases and the J gene lost 0 bases, with 15 bases spanning the gap. The CDR3 region has the DNA TGTGCCAGCAGATCCCCAGGGTCGGGCTCCTACGAGCAGTACTTC. It translates to CASRSPGSGSYEQYF.

The rearrangement uses TRBV28 and TRBJ1-4; a weak D match, TRBD1 (6 bases). The V and J ends lost 4 bases and 8 bases respectively, with 11 bases between them. Germline values: CDR1 MDHEN, CDR2 SYDVKM. The CDR3 is 13 residues long. The CDR3 region has the DNA TGTGCCAGCAGTTCGCCTGACAGGGAAAAACTGTTTTTT. Translated, it gives CASSSPDREKLFF.